The rows below give T cell receptor beta chains drawn from one sample of a study of blood T cell repertoires in COVID-19. Assay used: immunoSEQ multiplex PCR; TCRdb lists only in-frame clones, some missing. The data contain fewer than 350,000 clones, 89% of them singletons. Material: PBMCs or T cells enriched from blood (not recorded which). These receptors originate from a man aged 55-75 years who had recovered from COVID-19. Both conserved end residues are part of each CDR3. D genes are given only for firm matches. Expanded clones get a size class; other rows say once, few or many, or leave the size out.

NA,NA,TRBV5-4,TRBJ2-6,TGTGCCAGCAGCCGACAGTTTTTCTCTGGGGCCAACGTCCTGACTTTC,CASSRQFFSGANVLTF
many,TRBD1,TRBV5-6,TRBJ1-5,TGTGCCAGCAGCTCCGGGACAGGGGCGAATCAGCCCCAGCATTTT,CASSSGTGANQPQHF
NA,TRBD1,TRBV13,TRBJ2-2,TGTGCCAGCAGCCAAAATAGGGACAGAAAAGCCGAAAACACCGGGGAGCTGTTTTTT,CASSQNRDRKAENTGELFF
NA,TRBD2,TRBV28,TRBJ2-7,TGTGCCAGCAGTCTCCCCGCTCCCAGCGGGATAATCTACGAGCAGTACTTC,CASSLPAPSGIIYEQYF
NA,TRBD1,TRBV4-1,TRBJ1-1,TGCGCCAGCAGGAAGACCGGGACAGGGGTACAGAACACTGAAGCTTTCTTT,CASRKTGTGVQNTEAFF
NA,TRBD2,TRBV4-1,TRBJ2-7,TGCGCCAGCAGCCAGATTGGACTAGCGGGAGAAGAGCAGTACTTC,CASSQIGLAGEEQYF
NA,NA,TRBV12-1,TRBJ2-3,TGTGCCAGCAGTTCCGGGACAGACCCTTCTCAACACAGCACAGATACGCAGTATTTT,CASSSGTDPSQHSTDTQYF
NA,TRBD2,TRBV5-1,TRBJ2-1,TGCGCCAGCAGCTCACTAGCGGGAGTCCTCAATGAGCAGTTCTTC,CASSSLAGVLNEQFF
NA,NA,TRBV11-2,TRBJ2-1,TGTGCCAGCAGCTTAGATCGGGGAGGGGGTATGTACAATGAGCAGTTCTTC,CASSLDRGGGMYNEQFF
NA,NA,TRBV28,TRBJ1-1,TGTGCCAGCATCAGATACAACACTGAAGCTTTCTTT,CASIRYNTEAFF
once,TRBD1,TRBV25-1,TRBJ2-3,TGTGCCAGCAGTGTAACAGGGGGGAGAACAGATACGCAGTATTTT,CASSVTGGRTDTQYF
NA,TRBD2,TRBV28,TRBJ2-7,TGTGCCAGCAGTTTAGAAGCGAATAGCGGGGGATCCTACGAGCAGTACTTC,CASSLEANSGGSYEQYF
few,NA,TRBV6-1,TRBJ2-5,TGTGCCAGCAGTGAAAACGGACAGCAGTGGGAGACCCAGTACTTC,CASSENGQQWETQYF
NA,NA,TRBV7-2,TRBJ1-6,TGTGCCAGCAGCTTTATGTCGGGGAGTAATTCACCCCTCCACTTT,CASSFMSGSNSPLHF
few,TRBD1,TRBV7-2,TRBJ2-1,TGTGCCAGCAGTCCCGACAGGGTCAATGAGCAGTTCTTC,CASSPDRVNEQFF
NA,TRBD1,TRBV7-2,TRBJ2-7,TGTGCCAGCAGCTTGGACAGGGTGTCTTACGAGCAGTACTTC,CASSLDRVSYEQYF
few,TRBD1,TRBV7-3,TRBJ2-7,TGTGCCAGCAGCTTGGACAGGGCCTCCTACGAGCAGTACTTC,CASSLDRASYEQYF
NA,TRBD1,TRBV5-1,TRBJ1-4,TGCGCCAGCAGCCCAACCGGGACAGTAAATGAAAAACTGTTTTTT,CASSPTGTVNEKLFF
NA,NA,TRBV18,TRBJ2-7,TGTGCCAGCTCACCGAGGAACGGGACCTACGAGCAGTACTTC,CASSPRNGTYEQYF
NA,NA,TRBV12-3/TRBV12-4,TRBJ1-2,TGTGCCAGCAGTCCCCAGGGGTACTATGGCTACACCTTC,CASSPQGYYGYTF
once,TRBD2,TRBV28,TRBJ2-2,TGTGCCAGCATTACTAGCGGGGCAACAGGGGAGCTGTTTTTT,CASITSGATGELFF
NA,TRBD1,TRBV7-2,TRBJ2-7,TGTGCCAGCAGTAGACAGGGGACGAGCTCCTACGAGCAGTACTTC,CASSRQGTSSYEQYF
few,TRBD1,TRBV5-1,TRBJ1-4,TGCGCCAGCAGTCGAGACAGGGGTAGTGAAAAACTGTTTTTT,CASSRDRGSEKLFF
NA,TRBD1,TRBV7-2,TRBJ1-5,TGTGCCAGCAGCGCCGACAGGGATCAGCCCCAGCATTTT,CASSADRDQPQHF
once,TRBD1,TRBV24-1,TRBJ1-4,TGTGCCACCAGTGAAGGACAGGGGGCGTCTAATGAAAAACTGTTTTTT,CATSEGQGASNEKLFF
once,NA,TRBV28,TRBJ2-7,TGTGCCAGCAGTTTTGGGGCAGGGGCCTACGAGCAGTACTTC,CASSFGAGAYEQYF
NA,NA,TRBV6-5,TRBJ2-7,TGTGCCAGCAGTTATTACTCCCCGAGCTCCTACGAGCAGTACTTC,CASSYYSPSSYEQYF
NA,TRBD1,TRBV18,TRBJ2-7,TGTGCCAGCTCACCACCGTCGACAGGGGTCGAGCAGTACTTC,CASSPPSTGVEQYF
NA,TRBD2,TRBV11-3,TRBJ2-7,TGTGCCAGCAGCCCGGGACTAGCGGGAGGCTACGAGCAGTACTTC,CASSPGLAGGYEQYF
NA,NA,TRBV7-8,TRBJ1-3,TGTGCCAGCAGCAGCCTCGGGGACACCATATATTTT,CASSSLGDTIYF
NA,TRBD2,TRBV3-1/TRBV3-2,TRBJ2-7,TGTGCCAGCAGCCTACTAGCGGAAGGGCCCTCCGAGCAGTACTTC,CASSLLAEGPSEQYF
NA,TRBD2,TRBV3-1/TRBV3-2,TRBJ2-1,TGTGCCAGCAGCCAGGCTAGCGGGATGGGCAATGAGCAGTTCTTC,CASSQASGMGNEQFF
NA,NA,TRBV27,TRBJ1-3,TGTGCCAGCAGGAGTGCAGGGTCCGGAAACACCATATATTTT,CASRSAGSGNTIYF
few,NA,TRBV18,TRBJ1-1,TGTGCCAGCTCACCATCGGGTAACACTGAAGCTTTCTTT,CASSPSGNTEAFF
NA,TRBD2,TRBV18,TRBJ2-2,TGTGCCAGCTCACCATATGCTAGCGGGAGTAACACCGGGGAGCTGTTTTTT,CASSPYASGSNTGELFF
NA,NA,TRBV25-1,TRBJ1-4,TGTGCCAGCAGTGATGCAGGGGCAACTAATGAAAAACTGTTTTTT,CASSDAGATNEKLFF
once,NA,TRBV20-1,TRBJ2-7,TGCAGTGCTAGTCCCAGGGTGCCTCCCTACGAGCAGTACTTC,CSASPRVPPYEQYF
NA,NA,TRBV21-1,TRBJ1-1,TGTGCCAGCAGCAAAAAGACTAGGGGAAACAGCCCTCTCGTGAACACTGAAGCTTTCTTT,CASSKKTRGNSPLVNTEAFF
NA,TRBD1,TRBV6-6,TRBJ1-6,TGTGCCAGCAGTTCCCGGACAGGGAATTCACCCCTCCACTTT,CASSSRTGNSPLHF
NA,NA,TRBV19,TRBJ2-1,TGTGCCAGTAGCATCGGAGGGGGGGCTAGCACCTACAATGAGCAGTTCTTC,CASSIGGGASTYNEQFF
NA,NA,TRBV21-1,TRBJ2-1,TGTGCCAGCAGCAAAGGTCAATCGAAGACTAGCGGGAGGAACTACAATGAGCAGTTCTTC,CASSKGQSKTSGRNYNEQFF
NA,TRBD2,TRBV28,TRBJ2-7,TGTGCCAGCAGACCCCGGGGGGGCGGCGACGAGCAGTACTTC,CASRPRGGGDEQYF
NA,NA,TRBV6-1,TRBJ1-2,TGTGCCAGCAGTGAAGACGAGGTCTATGGCTACACCTTC,CASSEDEVYGYTF
NA,TRBD2,TRBV28,TRBJ2-7,TGTGCCAGCAACATTTGGGGGAGGGCAGGGAGCGAGCAGTACTTC,CASNIWGRAGSEQYF
NA,NA,TRBV2,TRBJ2-7,TGTGCCAGCAGTGATCATACGGAGGGCTCCTACGAGCAGTACTTC,CASSDHTEGSYEQYF
NA,NA,TRBV9,TRBJ1-6,TGTGCCAGCAGCGACAGGGAGATAAGGGATTCACCCCTCCACTTT,CASSDREIRDSPLHF
NA,TRBD1,TRBV19,TRBJ1-2,TGTGCCAGTAGTACTGGGGACAGGGTTGTTTACTATGGCTACACCTTC,CASSTGDRVVYYGYTF
NA,TRBD2,TRBV30,TRBJ2-1,TGTGCCTGGAGTAGCCTAGCGGGAGGCCTAGGACGTTTATACAATGAGCAGTTCTTC,CAWSSLAGGLGRLYNEQFF
NA,TRBD1,TRBV9,TRBJ2-5,TGTGCCAGCAGCCCTGGACAGGAACAAGAGACCCAGTACTTC,CASSPGQEQETQYF
NA,TRBD1,TRBV29-1,TRBJ1-1,TGCAGCGGGGGACAGGCGTTGAACACTGAAGCTTTCTTT,CSGGQALNTEAFF
once,TRBD1,TRBV9,TRBJ2-7,TGTGCCAGCAGCGTAGATAGTCACAGGGGGCGCGAGCAGTACTTC,CASSVDSHRGREQYF
NA,NA,TRBV5-8,TRBJ1-3,TGTGCCAGCAGCTTCCGCGGTATGTTTGGAAACACCATATATTTT,CASSFRGMFGNTIYF